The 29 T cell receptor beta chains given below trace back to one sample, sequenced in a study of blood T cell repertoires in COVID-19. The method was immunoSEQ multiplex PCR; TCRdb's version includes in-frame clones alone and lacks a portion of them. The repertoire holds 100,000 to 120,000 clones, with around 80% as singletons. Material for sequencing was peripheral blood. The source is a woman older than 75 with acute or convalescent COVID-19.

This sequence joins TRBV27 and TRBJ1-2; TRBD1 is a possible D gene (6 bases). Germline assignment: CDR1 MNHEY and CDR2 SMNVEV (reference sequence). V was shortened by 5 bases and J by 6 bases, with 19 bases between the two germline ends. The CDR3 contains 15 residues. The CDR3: CASSLGARGKDGYTF. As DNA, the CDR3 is TGTGCCAGCAGTCTAGGGGCCAGGGGTAAGGATGGCTACACCTTC.

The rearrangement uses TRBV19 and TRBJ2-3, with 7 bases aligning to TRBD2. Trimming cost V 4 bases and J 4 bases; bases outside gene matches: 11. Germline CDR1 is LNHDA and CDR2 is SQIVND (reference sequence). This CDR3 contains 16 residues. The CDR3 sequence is CASSTSGGIHADTQYF. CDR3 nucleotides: TGTGCCAGTAGTACGTCCGGGGGGATCCACGCAGATACGCAGTATTTT.

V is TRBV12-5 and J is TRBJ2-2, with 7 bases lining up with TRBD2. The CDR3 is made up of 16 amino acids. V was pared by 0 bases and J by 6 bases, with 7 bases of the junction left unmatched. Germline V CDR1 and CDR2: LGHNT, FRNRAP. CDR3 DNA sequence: TGTGCTAGTGGTTTGGTAGGGGCGGGGGAACCCGGGGAGCTGTTTTTT. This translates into CASGLVGAGEPGELFF.

In nucleotides, the CDR3 is TGTGCCAGCAGCCCGGACTACTTCCAAGAGACCCAGTACTTC. Its translation is CASSPDYFQETQYF. The rearrangement links TRBV6-4 to TRBJ2-5; possible D gene TRBD2, 6 bases. Trimming shortened V by 6 bases and J by 1 base, and 12 bases separated the two germline ends. Germline V gene data show CDR1 as MRHNA and CDR2 as SNTAGT. The CDR3 runs to 14 residues.

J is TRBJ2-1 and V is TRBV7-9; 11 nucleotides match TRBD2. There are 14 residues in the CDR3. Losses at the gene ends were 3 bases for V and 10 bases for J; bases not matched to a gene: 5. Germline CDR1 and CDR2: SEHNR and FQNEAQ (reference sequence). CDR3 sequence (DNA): TGTGCCAGCAGCTTTAGCGGGGGGGCCCAGGAGCAGTTCTTC. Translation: CASSFSGGAQEQFF.

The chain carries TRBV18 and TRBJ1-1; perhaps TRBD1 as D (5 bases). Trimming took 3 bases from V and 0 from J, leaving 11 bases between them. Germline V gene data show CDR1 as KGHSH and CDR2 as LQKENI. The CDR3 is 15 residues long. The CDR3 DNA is TGTGCCAGCTCACCGCGGACATTGGTGAACACTGAAGCTTTCTTT. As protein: CASSPRTLVNTEAFF.

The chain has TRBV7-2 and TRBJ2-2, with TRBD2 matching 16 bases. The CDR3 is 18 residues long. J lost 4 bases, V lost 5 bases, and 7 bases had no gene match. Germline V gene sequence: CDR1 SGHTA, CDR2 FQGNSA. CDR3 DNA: TGTGCCAGCAGCAGGGGACTAGCGGGAGGGCGAGGCACCGGGGAGCTGTTTTTT. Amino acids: CASSRGLAGGRGTGELFF.

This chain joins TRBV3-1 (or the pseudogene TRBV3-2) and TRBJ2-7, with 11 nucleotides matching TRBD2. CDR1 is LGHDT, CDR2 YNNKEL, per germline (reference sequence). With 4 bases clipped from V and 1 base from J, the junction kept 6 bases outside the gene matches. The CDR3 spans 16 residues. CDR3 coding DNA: TGTGCCAGCAGCCCGTATAGCGGGGGGGAATCCTACGAGCAGTACTTC. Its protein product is CASSPYSGGESYEQYF.

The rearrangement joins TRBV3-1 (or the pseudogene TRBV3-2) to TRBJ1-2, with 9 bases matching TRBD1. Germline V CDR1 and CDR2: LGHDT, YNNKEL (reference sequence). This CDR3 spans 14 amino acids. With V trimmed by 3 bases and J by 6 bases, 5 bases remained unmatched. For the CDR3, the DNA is TGTGCCAGCAGCCAGTCGACAGGGGGAGATGGCTACACCTTC. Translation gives CASSQSTGGDGYTF.

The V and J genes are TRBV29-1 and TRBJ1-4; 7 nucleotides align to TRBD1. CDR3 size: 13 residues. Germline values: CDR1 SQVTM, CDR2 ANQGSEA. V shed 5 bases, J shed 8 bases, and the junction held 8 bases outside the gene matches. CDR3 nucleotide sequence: TGCAGCGTTCAACAGGGGTTTCGAGAAAAACTGTTTTTT. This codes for CSVQQGFREKLFF.

In nucleotides, the CDR3 is TGTGCCAGCAGCGGAACTAGCGGGGGATCCACCGGGGAGCTGTTTTTT. It is translated as CASSGTSGGSTGELFF. V usage is TRBV9 and J usage is TRBJ2-2; 11 nucleotides align to TRBD2. In germline, CDR1 is SGDLS, CDR2 YYNGEE. The CDR3 consists of 16 residues. The ends lost 3 bases at V and 4 bases at J; junction bases unmatched: 5.

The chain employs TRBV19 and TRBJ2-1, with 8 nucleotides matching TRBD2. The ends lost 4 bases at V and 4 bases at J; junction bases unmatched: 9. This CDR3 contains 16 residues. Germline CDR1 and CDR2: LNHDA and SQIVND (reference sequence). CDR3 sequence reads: CASSRLAGMNYNEQFF. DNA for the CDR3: TGTGCCAGTAGTAGATTAGCGGGGATGAATTACAATGAGCAGTTCTTC.

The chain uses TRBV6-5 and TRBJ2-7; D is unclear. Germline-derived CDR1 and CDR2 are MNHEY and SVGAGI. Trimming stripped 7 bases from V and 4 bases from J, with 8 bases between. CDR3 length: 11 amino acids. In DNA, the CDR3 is TGTGCCAGCACAGAGGTTTACGAGCAGTACTTC. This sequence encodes CASTEVYEQYF.

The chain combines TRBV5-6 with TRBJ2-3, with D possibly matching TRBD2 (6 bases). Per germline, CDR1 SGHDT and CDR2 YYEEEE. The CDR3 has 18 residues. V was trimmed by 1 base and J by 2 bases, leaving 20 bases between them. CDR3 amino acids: CASSLKLAEYRITDTQYF. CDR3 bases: TGTGCCAGCAGCTTGAAACTAGCAGAATACCGAATCACAGATACGCAGTATTTT.

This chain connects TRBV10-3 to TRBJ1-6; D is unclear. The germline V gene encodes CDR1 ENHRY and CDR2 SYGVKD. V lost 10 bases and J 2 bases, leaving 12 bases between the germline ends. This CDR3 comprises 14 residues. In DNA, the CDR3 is TGTGCCACCCAAGACCAGGCCTATAATTCACCCCTCCACTTT. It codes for CATQDQAYNSPLHF.

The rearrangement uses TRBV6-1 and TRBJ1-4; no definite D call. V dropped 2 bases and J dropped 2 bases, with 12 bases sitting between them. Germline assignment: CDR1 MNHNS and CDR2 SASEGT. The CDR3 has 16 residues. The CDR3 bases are TGTGCCAGCAGTGAATGGGGAGGGAGGACTAATGAAAAACTGTTTTTT. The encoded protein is CASSEWGGRTNEKLFF.

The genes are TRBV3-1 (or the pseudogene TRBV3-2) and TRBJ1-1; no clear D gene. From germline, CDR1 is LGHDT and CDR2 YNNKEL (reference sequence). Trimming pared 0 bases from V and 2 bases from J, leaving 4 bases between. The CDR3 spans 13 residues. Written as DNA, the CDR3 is TGTGCCAGCAGCCAAGATTTAAACACTGAAGCTTTCTTT. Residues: CASSQDLNTEAFF.

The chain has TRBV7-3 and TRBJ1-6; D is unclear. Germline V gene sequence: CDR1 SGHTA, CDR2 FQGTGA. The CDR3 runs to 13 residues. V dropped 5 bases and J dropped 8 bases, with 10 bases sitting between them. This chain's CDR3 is CASSPDFDSPLHF. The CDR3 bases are TGTGCCAGCAGCCCCGACTTCGATTCACCCCTCCACTTT.

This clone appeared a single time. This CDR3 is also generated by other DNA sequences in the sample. The CDR3 DNA follows: TGTGCCAGCTCACCACGGACTAGCTCCTACGAGCAGTACTTC. Protein: CASSPRTSSYEQYF. The rearrangement joins TRBV18 to TRBJ2-7, with 7 bases identical to TRBD2. Losses at the gene ends were 1 base for V and 0 bases for J; bases not matched to a gene: 0. Germline loops: CDR1 KGHSH, CDR2 LQKENI. The CDR3 is 14 amino acids.

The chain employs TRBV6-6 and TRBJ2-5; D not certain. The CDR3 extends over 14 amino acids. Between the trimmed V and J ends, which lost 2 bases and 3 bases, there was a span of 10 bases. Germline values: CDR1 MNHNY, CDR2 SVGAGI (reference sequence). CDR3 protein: CASSYGAAEETQYF. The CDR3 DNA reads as TGTGCCAGCAGTTACGGTGCGGCAGAAGAGACCCAGTACTTC.

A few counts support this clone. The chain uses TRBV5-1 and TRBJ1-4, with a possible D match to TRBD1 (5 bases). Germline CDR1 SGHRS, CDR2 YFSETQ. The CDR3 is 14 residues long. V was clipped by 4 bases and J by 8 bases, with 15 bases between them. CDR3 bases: TGCGCCAGCAGCCCAGGGTTACATCCGGAAAAACTGTTTTTT. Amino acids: CASSPGLHPEKLFF.

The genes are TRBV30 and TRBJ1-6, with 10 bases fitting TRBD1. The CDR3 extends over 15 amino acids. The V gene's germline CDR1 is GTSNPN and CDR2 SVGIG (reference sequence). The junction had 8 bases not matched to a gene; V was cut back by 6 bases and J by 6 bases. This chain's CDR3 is CACRPRDRGNSPLHF. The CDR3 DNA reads TGTGCCTGCCGACCCAGGGACAGGGGTAATTCACCCCTCCACTTT.

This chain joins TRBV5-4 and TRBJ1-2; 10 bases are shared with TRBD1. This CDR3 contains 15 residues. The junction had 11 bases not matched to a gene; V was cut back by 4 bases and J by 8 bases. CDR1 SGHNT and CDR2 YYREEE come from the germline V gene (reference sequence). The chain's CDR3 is CASSPARQGAGGYTF. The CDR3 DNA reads TGTGCCAGCAGCCCGGCGCGACAGGGGGCGGGAGGCTACACCTTC.

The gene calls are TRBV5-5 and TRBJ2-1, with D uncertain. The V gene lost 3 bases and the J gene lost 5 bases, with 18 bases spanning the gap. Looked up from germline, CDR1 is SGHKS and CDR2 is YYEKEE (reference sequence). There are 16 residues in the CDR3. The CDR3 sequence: CASSSLLFIPNNEQFF. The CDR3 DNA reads TGTGCCAGCAGCTCGCTTCTATTTATCCCCAACAATGAGCAGTTCTTC.

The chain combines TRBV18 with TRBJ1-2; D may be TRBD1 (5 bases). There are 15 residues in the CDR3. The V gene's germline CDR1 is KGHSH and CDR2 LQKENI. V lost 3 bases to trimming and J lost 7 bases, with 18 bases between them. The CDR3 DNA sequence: TGTGCCAGCTCACCGAATGCCAGGGCGGAGAGTGGCTACACCTTC. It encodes CASSPNARAESGYTF.

The CDR3 DNA reads as TGTGCCAGCAGTTACTCGAGTGGACAGGGAGGAAACACCATATATTTT. Protein product: CASSYSSGQGGNTIYF. J is TRBJ1-3 and V is TRBV6-5; the match to TRBD1 covers 8 bases. This CDR3 contains 16 residues. Trimming took 0 bases from V and 4 from J; bases not matched to a gene: 5. The germline CDR1 and CDR2 sequences are MNHEY and SVGAGI.

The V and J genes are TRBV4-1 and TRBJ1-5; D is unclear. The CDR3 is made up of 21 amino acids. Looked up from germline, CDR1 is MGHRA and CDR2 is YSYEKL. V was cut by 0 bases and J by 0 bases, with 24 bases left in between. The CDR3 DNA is TGCGCCAGCAGCCAAGAGTGGCCCGGGGAAGGGAGGACCGATAGCAATCAGCCCCAGCATTTT. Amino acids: CASSQEWPGEGRTDSNQPQHF.

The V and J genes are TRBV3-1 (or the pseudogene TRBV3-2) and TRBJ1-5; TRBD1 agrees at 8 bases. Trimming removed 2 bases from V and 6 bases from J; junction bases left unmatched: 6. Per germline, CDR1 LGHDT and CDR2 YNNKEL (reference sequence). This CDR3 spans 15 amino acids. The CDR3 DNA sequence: TGTGCCAGCAGCCAAACGGACAGGGCTTTTCAGCCCCAGCATTTT. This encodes CASSQTDRAFQPQHF.

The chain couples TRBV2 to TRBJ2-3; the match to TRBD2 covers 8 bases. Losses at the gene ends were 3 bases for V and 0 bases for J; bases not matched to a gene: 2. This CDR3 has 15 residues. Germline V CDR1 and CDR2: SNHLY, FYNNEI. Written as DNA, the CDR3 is TGTGCCAGCAGTGAGCAGCGGGGGAGCACAGATACGCAGTATTTT. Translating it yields CASSEQRGSTDTQYF.